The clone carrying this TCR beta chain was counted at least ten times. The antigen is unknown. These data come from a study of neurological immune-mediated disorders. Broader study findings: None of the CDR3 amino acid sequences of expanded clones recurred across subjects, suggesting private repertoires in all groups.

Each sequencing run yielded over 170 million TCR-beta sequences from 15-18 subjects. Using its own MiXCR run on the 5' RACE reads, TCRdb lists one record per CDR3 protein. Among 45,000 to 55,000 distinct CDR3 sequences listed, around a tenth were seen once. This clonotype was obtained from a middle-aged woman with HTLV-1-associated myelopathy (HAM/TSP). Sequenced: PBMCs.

CDR3 coding DNA: TGTGCCAGCAGTCAAGGGGTGAAGCGTCTAAATGGCTACACCTTC. Residues: CASSQGVKRLNGYTF. The chain is built from TRBV28 and TRBJ1-2, with D tentatively TRBD1 (5 bases). The germline gives CDR1 MDHEN, CDR2 SYDVKM. Trimming left V 5 bases short and J 6 bases short, with 19 bases between. This CDR3 has 15 residues.